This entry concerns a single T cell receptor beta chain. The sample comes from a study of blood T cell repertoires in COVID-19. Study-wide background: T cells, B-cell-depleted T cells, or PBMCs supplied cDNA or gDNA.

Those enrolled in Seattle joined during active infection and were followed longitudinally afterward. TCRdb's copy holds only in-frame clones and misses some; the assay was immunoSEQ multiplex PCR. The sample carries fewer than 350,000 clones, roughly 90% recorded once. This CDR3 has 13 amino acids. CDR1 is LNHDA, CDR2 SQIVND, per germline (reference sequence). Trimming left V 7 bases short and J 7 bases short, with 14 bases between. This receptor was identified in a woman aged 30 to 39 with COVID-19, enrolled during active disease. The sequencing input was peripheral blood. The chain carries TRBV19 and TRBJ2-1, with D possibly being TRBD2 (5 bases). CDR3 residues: CASNPAAGNEQFF. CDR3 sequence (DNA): TGTGCCAGTAACCCAGCGGCCGGTAATGAGCAGTTCTTC.